This T cell receptor (beta chain) appears in the sequencing data of a study of response to subunit inactivated influenza vaccine (dated by TCRdb to the late 2010s). Study-level background: Deep quantitative profiling of the T cell receptor repertoire was used in the study to follow responses to a trivalent subunit inactivated influenza vaccine. Overall study results and their limits: It was suggested by the authors that each seasonal influenza vaccination may recruit only a limited number of new T cells.

Receptor amplification or capture employed RT-PCR. This sample was sequenced with an Illumina HiSeq 2500. TCRdb reprocessing: public reads trimmed at Q25 with fastp, clones called with MiXCR, in-frame beta chains kept. Rows are unified per CDR3 protein, each entry keeping the most common DNA and genes. The sample contains around 570,000 distinct CDR3 sequences, about 10% of them found a single time. The ten largest account for approximately 10% of the sample. There are many counts of this clonotype. Its antigen is still unknown. No much larger clone exists at a distance of one base, and base qualities are not known. The V and J ends are trimmed by 5 bases and 2 bases, leaving 12 bases between them. The germline V gene sets CDR1 to LGHNA and CDR2 to YNFKEQ. There are 15 amino acids in the CDR3, from cysteine to phenylalanine inclusive. The DNA shown is the 45-base CDR3, in frame from base 1. Another study also made use of these data, one on T cells expressing NK-cell markers. The second study's authors report: 5'RACE template switching, by which a universal primer site and unique molecular identifiers were added, was used to make TCR beta cDNA libraries. Several donors provided sorted CD3+CD56+NKG2C+, CD3+CD56+NKG2C- and CD3+CD56-NKG2C+ T-cell subsets, whose TCR beta-chain repertoires were profiled. Among the eight sequenced donors, only one was HCMV-seronegative, while the other seven were HCMV-seropositive. To restrict sorting to alphabetaTCR-expressing T cells, an anti-gammadeltaTCR antibody was added in several experiments. In roughly six donors, the dominant CD3+CD56+NKG2C+ clonotypes were among the top 10 CD8+ clonotypes and accounted for about 1.0-7.5% of CD8+ T cells. Those dominant clonotypes were again the most abundant among CD3+CD56-NKG2C+ cells in a few donors, at about 25-60.1%. It remained unclear whether the expanded NKG2C-expressing T cell clones were specific for HCMV antigens. Randomly selected healthy volunteers, three men and five women, were used as the eight sequenced donors. A commercial ELISA kit detecting HCMV-specific IgG in serum was used to determine HCMV serostatus. Ficoll density gradient centrifugation was used to isolate peripheral blood mononuclear cells from blood. For about six donors, bulk peripheral blood T-cell repertoires were additionally sequenced from unsorted PBMC. Priming for cDNA synthesis came from the TCR beta constant segment, and two successive PCR amplification steps followed. Libraries were sequenced as 2 x 150 bp reads on Illumina HiSeq 2000/2500, MiSeq or NextSeq. Reads were demultiplexed and grouped by UMI with MIGEC, and clonotypes were assembled and quantified with MiTCR. To exclude erroneous sequences, any TCR cDNA sequence not supported by at least two reads was discarded. The tcR package was used for downstream repertoire analysis, and clonotypes were matched across fractions by CDR3 nucleotide sequence plus V segment. VDJmatch was used to annotate antigen specificity against VDJdb, with one amino acid substitution allowed in CDR3.

This TCR derives from a man aged 50 or older who received an inactivated influenza vaccine. Donor details come from another sample of the same person, matched by shared clones. Source: PBMCs from blood, taken on the day of vaccination. The V gene is TRBV4-2 and the J gene is TRBJ2-2; the D gene is perhaps TRBD2, on 6 matching bases. In nucleotide form, the sequence is TGTGCCAGCAGCTGGGACTCCCTAAACACCGGGGAGCTGTTTTTT. This sequence encodes CASSWDSLNTGELFF.